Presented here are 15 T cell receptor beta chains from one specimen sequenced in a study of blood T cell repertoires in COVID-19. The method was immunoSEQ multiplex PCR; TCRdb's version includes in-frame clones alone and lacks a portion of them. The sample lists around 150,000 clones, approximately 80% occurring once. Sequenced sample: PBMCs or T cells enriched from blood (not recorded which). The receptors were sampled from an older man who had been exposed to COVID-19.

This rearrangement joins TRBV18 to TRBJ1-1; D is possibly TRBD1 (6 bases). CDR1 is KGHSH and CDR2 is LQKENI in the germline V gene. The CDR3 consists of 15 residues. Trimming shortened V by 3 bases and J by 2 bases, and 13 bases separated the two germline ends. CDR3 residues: CASSPRTDFNTEAFF. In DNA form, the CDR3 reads TGTGCCAGCTCACCGAGGACAGATTTCAACACTGAAGCTTTCTTT. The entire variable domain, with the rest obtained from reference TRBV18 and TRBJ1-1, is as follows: NAGVMQNPRHLVRRRGQEARLRCSPMKGHSHVYWYRQLPEEGLKFMVYLQKENIIDESGMPKERFSAEFPKEGPSILRIQQVVRGDSAAYFCASSPRTDFNTEAFFGQGTRLTVV.

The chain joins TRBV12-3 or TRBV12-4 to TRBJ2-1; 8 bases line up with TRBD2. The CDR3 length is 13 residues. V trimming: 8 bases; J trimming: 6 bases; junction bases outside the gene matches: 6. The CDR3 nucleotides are TGTGCCAGCCGACACGGGGGGGGCAATGAGCAGTTCTTC. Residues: CASRHGGGNEQFF.

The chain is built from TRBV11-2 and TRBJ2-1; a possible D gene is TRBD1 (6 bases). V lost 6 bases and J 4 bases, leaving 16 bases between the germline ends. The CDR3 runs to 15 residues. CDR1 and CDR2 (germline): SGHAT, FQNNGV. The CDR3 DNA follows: TGTGCCAGCAGGGTCGCAGGGACAAATTACAATGAGCAGTTCTTC. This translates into CASRVAGTNYNEQFF.

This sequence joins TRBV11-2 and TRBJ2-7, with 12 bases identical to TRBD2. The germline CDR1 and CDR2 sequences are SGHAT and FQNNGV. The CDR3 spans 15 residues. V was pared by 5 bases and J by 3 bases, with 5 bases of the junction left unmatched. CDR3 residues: CASSATSGRHYEQYF. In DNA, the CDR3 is TGTGCCAGCAGCGCCACTAGCGGGAGGCACTACGAGCAGTACTTC.

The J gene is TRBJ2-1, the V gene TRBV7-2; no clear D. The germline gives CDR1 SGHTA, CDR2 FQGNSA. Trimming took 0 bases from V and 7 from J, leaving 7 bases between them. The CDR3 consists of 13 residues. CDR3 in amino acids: CASSLALPNEQFF. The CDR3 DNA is TGTGCCAGCAGCTTAGCACTACCAAATGAGCAGTTCTTC.

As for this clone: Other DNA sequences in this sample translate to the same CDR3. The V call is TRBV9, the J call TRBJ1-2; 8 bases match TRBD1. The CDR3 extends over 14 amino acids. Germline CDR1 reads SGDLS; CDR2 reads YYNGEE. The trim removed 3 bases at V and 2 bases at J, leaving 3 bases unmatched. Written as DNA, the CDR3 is TGTGCCAGCAGCGCCGGACAGGGAAACTATGGCTACACCTTC. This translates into CASSAGQGNYGYTF.

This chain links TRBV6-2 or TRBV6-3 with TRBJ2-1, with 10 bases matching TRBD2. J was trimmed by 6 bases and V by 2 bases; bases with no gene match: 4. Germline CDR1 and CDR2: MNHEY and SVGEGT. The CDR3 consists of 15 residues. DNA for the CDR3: TGTGCCAGCAGTTACGGGACTAGCGCTCTCAATGAGCAGTTCTTC. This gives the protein CASSYGTSALNEQFF.

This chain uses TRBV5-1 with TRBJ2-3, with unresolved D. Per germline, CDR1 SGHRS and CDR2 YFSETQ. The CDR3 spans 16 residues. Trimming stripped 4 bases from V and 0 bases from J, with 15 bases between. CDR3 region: CASSLYRATSTDTQYF. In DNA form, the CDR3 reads TGCGCCAGCAGCCTCTATCGAGCGACGAGCACAGATACGCAGTATTTT.

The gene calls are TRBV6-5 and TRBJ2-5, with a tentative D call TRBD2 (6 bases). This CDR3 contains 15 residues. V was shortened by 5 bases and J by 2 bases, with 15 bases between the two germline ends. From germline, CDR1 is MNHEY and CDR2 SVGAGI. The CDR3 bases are TGTGCCAGCAGTCATAACGGGGACTTACAAGAGACCCAGTACTTC. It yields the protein CASSHNGDLQETQYF.

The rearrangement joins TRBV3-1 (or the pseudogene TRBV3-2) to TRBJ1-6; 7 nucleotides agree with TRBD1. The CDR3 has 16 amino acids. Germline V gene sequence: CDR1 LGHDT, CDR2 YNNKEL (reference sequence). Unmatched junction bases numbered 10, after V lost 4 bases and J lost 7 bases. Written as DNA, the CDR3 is TGTGCCAGCAGCCCTTCTCTGGGGGACAGCAATTCACCCCTCCACTTT. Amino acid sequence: CASSPSLGDSNSPLHF.

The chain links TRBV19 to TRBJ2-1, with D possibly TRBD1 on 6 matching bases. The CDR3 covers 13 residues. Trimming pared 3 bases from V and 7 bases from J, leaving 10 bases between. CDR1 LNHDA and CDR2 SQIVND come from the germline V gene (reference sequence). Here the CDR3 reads CASSIDRRNEQFF. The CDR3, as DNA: TGTGCCAGTAGTATCGACAGGAGGAATGAGCAGTTCTTC.

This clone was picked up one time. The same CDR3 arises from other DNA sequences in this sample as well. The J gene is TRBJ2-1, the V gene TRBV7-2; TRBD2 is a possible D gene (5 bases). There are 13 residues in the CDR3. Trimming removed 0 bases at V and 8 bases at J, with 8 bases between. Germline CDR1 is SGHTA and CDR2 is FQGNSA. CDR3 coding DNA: TGTGCCAGCAGCTTAGCGAGGGCGGATGAGCAGTTCTTC. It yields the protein CASSLARADEQFF.

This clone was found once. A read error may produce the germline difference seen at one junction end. The DNA for the CDR3 is TGCGCCAGCAGCCAAGGACAGGACGCCAACGTCCTGACTTTT. Protein sequence: CASSQGQDANVLTF. The chain combines TRBV5-1 with TRBJ2-6; 7 nucleotides line up with TRBD1. There are 14 residues in the CDR3. Germline CDR1 SGHRS, CDR2 YFSETQ.

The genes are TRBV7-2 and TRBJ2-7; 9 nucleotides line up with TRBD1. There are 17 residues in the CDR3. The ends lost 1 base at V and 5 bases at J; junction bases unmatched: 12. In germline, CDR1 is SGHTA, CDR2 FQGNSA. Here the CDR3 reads CASSLGRVGTGRDEQYF. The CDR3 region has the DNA TGTGCCAGCAGCTTAGGGCGTGTCGGGACAGGGAGGGACGAGCAGTACTTC.

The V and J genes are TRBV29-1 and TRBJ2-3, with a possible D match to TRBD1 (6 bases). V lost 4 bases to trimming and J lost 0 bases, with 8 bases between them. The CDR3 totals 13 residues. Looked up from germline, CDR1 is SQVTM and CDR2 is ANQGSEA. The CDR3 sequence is CSVAGQSTDTQYF. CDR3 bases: TGCAGCGTTGCTGGACAGAGCACAGATACGCAGTATTTT.